These 28 T cell receptor beta chains were all obtained from the same sample, sequenced in a study of T cells in Graves' hyperthyroidism and ophthalmopathy. Researchers amplified the TCR beta CDR3 regions from RNA transcripts. TCR CDR3 regions were first amplified by RT-PCR with HTBI primers. TCRdb reprocessed the multiplex PCR reads with MiXCR, giving one entry per CDR3 protein. Found here are some 600,000 distinct CDR3 sequences, around 13% of them singletons; the top ten hold less than 6%. The sample consisted of blood. These TCRs come from a young woman with Graves' hyperthyroidism that later progressed to Graves' ophthalmopathy.

This clonotype was counted ten times or more. The rearrangement links TRBV9 to TRBJ1-2; D is possibly TRBD1 (5 bases). The CDR3 is 15 residues long. V dropped 5 bases and J dropped 3 bases, with 17 bases sitting between them. Germline V gene sequence: CDR1 SGDLS, CDR2 YYNGEE. The CDR3 loop reads CASRSSLGGDYGYTF. The CDR3 DNA is TGTGCCAGCAGGTCCAGTTTGGGGGGTGACTATGGCTACACCTTC.

This clonotype came up many times. This chain connects TRBV11-3 to TRBJ2-1; TRBD1 agrees at 7 bases. Germline values: CDR1 SGHNT, CDR2 YENEEA. Germline trimming cut 5 bases from V and 2 bases from J; bases unmatched to any gene: 6. The CDR3 sequence is 15 residues long. The CDR3: CASSPAGTAYNEQFF. DNA for the CDR3: TGTGCCAGCAGCCCGGCCGGGACAGCCTACAATGAGCAGTTCTTC.

This clonotype was found many times. The gene calls are TRBV10-3 and TRBJ1-5; tentatively, D is TRBD1 (6 bases). Germline V gives CDR1 ENHRY, CDR2 SYGVKD. This CDR3 comprises 14 residues. Trimming pared 3 bases from V and 3 bases from J, leaving 9 bases between. This CDR3 reads CAISENRVNQPQHF. The CDR3 DNA reads as TGTGCCATCAGTGAAAACAGGGTCAATCAGCCCCAGCATTTT.

This clonotype was detected ten times or more. This chain joins TRBV27 and TRBJ2-1, with 7 bases lining up with TRBD1. CDR3 length: 14 residues. The germline V gene encodes CDR1 MNHEY and CDR2 SMNVEV (reference sequence). The V and J ends lost 6 bases and 5 bases, in that order; junction bases with no gene match: 7. The chain's CDR3 is CASSGAGGNNEQFF. The CDR3 bases are TGTGCCAGCAGCGGGGCAGGGGGTAACAATGAGCAGTTCTTC.

The table lists this clonotype with a few counts. This chain's CDR3 is CASRKRTEEGTEAFF. DNA for the CDR3: TGTGCCAGTAGGAAACGGACAGAGGAGGGGACTGAAGCTTTCTTT. The chain has TRBV19 and TRBJ1-1; D is perhaps TRBD1 (6 bases). Per germline, CDR1 LNHDA and CDR2 SQIVND (reference sequence). The ends were cut back, 6 bases at V and 5 bases at J, with 19 bases in the middle. The CDR3 sequence is 15 residues long.

This clonotype has just a few counts. The chain carries TRBV6-1 and TRBJ2-1, with D possibly TRBD2 on 5 matching bases. The germline gives CDR1 MNHNS, CDR2 SASEGT. Trimming took off 6 bases at V and 1 base at J, with 13 bases between the two ends. The length of the CDR3 is 15 residues. The CDR3 reads CASSITRGSYNEQFF. The CDR3 DNA reads TGTGCCAGCAGCATCACTAGAGGTTCCTACAATGAGCAGTTCTTC.

The chain joins TRBV4-1 to TRBJ1-4; TRBD1 agrees at 10 bases. The CDR3 is 16 residues long. Germline assignment: CDR1 MGHRA and CDR2 YSYEKL. After removal of 5 bases from V and 6 bases from J, the junction contained 9 bases not matched to a gene. The CDR3 protein is CASSSRSGQGYEKLFF. CDR3 bases: TGCGCCAGCAGCTCTCGCTCGGGACAGGGGTATGAAAAACTGTTTTTT.

This clonotype was detected a few times. This chain uses TRBV5-6 with TRBJ2-3, with 10 positions matching TRBD2. The trim removed 1 base at V and 2 bases at J, leaving 4 bases unmatched. The CDR3 is 16 amino acids. Per germline, CDR1 SGHDT and CDR2 YYEEEE. In DNA form, the CDR3 reads TGTGCCAGCAGCTTGTATCTAGCGGGAGTCACAGATACGCAGTATTTT. It encodes CASSLYLAGVTDTQYF.

This rearrangement joins TRBV5-1 to TRBJ1-1; possible D gene TRBD1, 6 bases. Trimming cost V 4 bases and J 9 bases, with 19 bases left between them. Germline loops: CDR1 SGHRS, CDR2 YFSETQ. The CDR3 loop spans 14 amino acids. The chain's CDR3 is CASSPNTGNAQAFF. The CDR3 DNA follows: TGCGCCAGCAGCCCCAACACAGGGAACGCTCAAGCTTTCTTT.

This clonotype was seen ten or more times. The chain carries TRBV29-1 and TRBJ1-5; D is unresolved. Germline CDR1 SQVTM, CDR2 ANQGSEA. V lost 2 bases, J lost 4 bases, and 9 bases lay in between. CDR3 length equals 13 residues. The CDR3, as DNA: TGCAGCGTTGAAATCCAGCATAATCAGCCCCAGCATTTT. Protein product: CSVEIQHNQPQHF. Full variable domain (remainder filled in from reference TRBV29-1 and TRBJ1-5): SAVISQKPSRDICQRGTSLTIQCQVDSQVTMMFWYRQQPGQSLTLIATANQGSEATYESGFVIDKFPISRPNLTFSTLTVSNMSPEDSSIYLCSVEIQHNQPQHFGDGTRLSIL.

This clonotype was detected ten times or more. The chain is built from TRBV30 and TRBJ2-5; a weak D match, TRBD1 (6 bases). V was clipped by 1 base and J by 7 bases, with 13 bases between them. In germline, CDR1 is GTSNPN, CDR2 SVGIG (reference sequence). There are 13 residues in the CDR3. CDR3 bases: TGTGCCTGGAGTGCGAGGGGGTTCGGGACCCAGTACTTC. Translated, it gives CAWSARGFGTQYF. The whole variable domain, filled in from reference TRBV30 and TRBJ2-5, reads SQTIHQWPATLVQPVGSPLSLECTVEGTSNPNLYWYRQAAGRGLQLLFYSVGIGQISSEVPQNLSASRPQDRQFILSSKKLLLSDSGFYLCAWSARGFGTQYFGPGTRLLVL.

The V and J genes are TRBV6-1 and TRBJ1-5; the match to TRBD1 covers 8 bases. This CDR3 has 15 amino acids. V lost 5 bases and J lost 0; bases outside the gene matches: 3. Per the germline V gene, CDR1 is MNHNS and CDR2 is SASEGT. The CDR3 reads CASSTDRGSNQPQHF. The CDR3 DNA is TGTGCCAGCAGTACTGACAGGGGTAGCAATCAGCCCCAGCATTTT.

This clonotype was recorded a few times. V gene TRBV19 combines with J gene TRBJ2-1; D uncertain. The germline V gene has CDR1 LNHDA and CDR2 SQIVND (reference sequence). There are 13 residues in the CDR3. Trimming left V 6 bases short and J 4 bases short, with 10 bases between. This CDR3 is CASRHRSYNEQFF. The CDR3 DNA reads TGTGCCAGTAGACATAGGAGTTACAATGAGCAGTTCTTC.

This clonotype came up many times. The V and J genes are TRBV7-2 and TRBJ2-3, with D possibly being TRBD2 (6 bases). The CDR3 is 15 amino acids. CDR1 SGHTA and CDR2 FQGNSA come from the germline V gene. Trimming took 4 bases from V and 3 from J, leaving 14 bases between them. CDR3: CASSSPRAGTDTQYF. CDR3 DNA sequence: TGTGCCAGCAGCTCCCCCCGGGCGGGGACAGATACGCAGTATTTT.

This clonotype turned up a few times. The chain carries TRBV27 and TRBJ1-1; D perhaps matches TRBD1 (5 bases). The CDR3 is made up of 15 amino acids. The ends were cut back, 5 bases at V and 2 bases at J, with 15 bases in the middle. Germline CDR1 MNHEY, CDR2 SMNVEV (reference sequence). CDR3 sequence reads: CASSPSGASNTEAFF. The CDR3 DNA follows: TGTGCCAGCAGTCCAAGTGGGGCCAGCAACACTGAAGCTTTCTTT.

The genes are TRBV5-1 and TRBJ2-1; 7 bases are a match to TRBD2. V shed 0 bases, J shed 6 bases, and the junction held 6 bases outside the gene matches. This CDR3 is built from 15 residues. Germline CDR1 is SGHRS and CDR2 is YFSETQ. CDR3 in amino acids: CASSLASGLGNEQFF. DNA of the CDR3: TGCGCCAGCAGCTTGGCTAGCGGCTTAGGCAATGAGCAGTTCTTC.

Concerning this clonotype: The CDR3 does not close with the conserved phenylalanine or tryptophan, likely indicating a read error. V is TRBV29-1 and J is TRBJ1-2; D is perhaps TRBD1 (6 bases). Germline values: CDR1 SQVTM, CDR2 ANQGSEA. Trimming pared 3 bases from V and 4 bases from J, leaving 18 bases between. CDR3 length: 15 amino acids. DNA of the CDR3: TGCAGCGTTGATAGGGGCGGGGGGCCCGGCTATGGCTACACCCTC. It yields the protein CSVDRGGGPGYGYTL.

There are many counts of this clonotype. V and J are TRBV6-2 or TRBV6-3 and TRBJ2-1, with 8 bases lining up with TRBD2. This CDR3 has 16 amino acids. Germline-derived CDR1 and CDR2 are MNHEY and SVGEGT. Trimming at V came to 7 bases and at J to 1 base, leaving 9 bases not matched to a gene. The CDR3 DNA sequence: TGTGCCAGCACCCGAGGCGGGGGGAGATCCTACAATGAGCAGTTCTTC. As protein: CASTRGGGRSYNEQFF.

This clonotype was detected many times. The chain couples TRBV29-1 to TRBJ1-2; D call uncertain. The CDR3 has 12 amino acids. V shed 8 bases and J shed 1 base, with 11 bases lying between them. Germline lookup yields CDR1 SQVTM and CDR2 ANQGSEA. CDR3 sequence (DNA): TGCAGCACGATCACAGATAACTATGGCTACACCTTC. Translating gives CSTITDNYGYTF.

The rearrangement links TRBV10-3 to TRBJ2-1; TRBD1 agrees at 8 bases. The CDR3 extends over 15 amino acids. Germline lookup yields CDR1 ENHRY and CDR2 SYGVKD. V dropped 8 bases and J dropped 9; count of bases not matched to a gene: 15. The CDR3 loop reads CAILPGTGVLGEQFF. The CDR3 bases are TGTGCCATCCTTCCCGGGACAGGTGTATTGGGTGAGCAGTTCTTC.

CDR3 sequence: CASSLNRDTSGSTQETQYF. CDR3 nucleotide sequence: TGTGCCAGCTCACTCAACCGGGACACTAGCGGGAGTACCCAAGAGACCCAGTACTTC. The chain links TRBV6-1 to TRBJ2-5, with 11 bases lining up with TRBD2. V trimming: 8 bases; J trimming: 1 base; junction bases outside the gene matches: 18. The CDR3 is 19 amino acids. CDR1 is MNHNS, CDR2 SASEGT, per germline.

A few counts support this clonotype. V gene TRBV5-1 combines with J gene TRBJ2-5; TRBD2 matches at 8 bases. Trimming took 4 bases from V and 5 from J; bases not matched to a gene: 10. The germline V gene has CDR1 SGHRS and CDR2 YFSETQ. The length of the CDR3 is 15 residues. CDR3 in DNA: TGCGCCAGCAGCCCGGGGGGTAGCGGGATGGAGACCCAGTACTTC. It is translated as CASSPGGSGMETQYF.

V gene TRBV19 combines with J gene TRBJ2-5; D perhaps matches TRBD2 (5 bases). Germline V gives CDR1 LNHDA, CDR2 SQIVND (reference sequence). Trimming stripped 4 bases from V and 4 bases from J, with 13 bases between. CDR3 size: 14 residues. The CDR3, as DNA: TGTGCCAGTAGTAGGGTGGGCCGGGGAGAGACCCAGTACTTC. Translation gives CASSRVGRGETQYF.

V gene TRBV20-1 combines with J gene TRBJ1-1, with 7 bases identical to TRBD1. V lost 2 bases to trimming and J lost 1 base; unmatched junction nucleotides: 4. CDR3 length: 14 amino acids. Germline loops: CDR1 DFQATT, CDR2 SNEGSKA (reference sequence). CDR3 nucleotides: TGCAGTGCTAGACCGACAGGGAAGAACACTGAAGCTTTCTTT. This codes for CSARPTGKNTEAFF.

This clonotype has a count of ten or more. For the CDR3, the DNA is TGTGCCAGCAGTTATCCGGGACAGCTCTACGAGCAGTACTTC. Protein: CASSYPGQLYEQYF. The J gene is TRBJ2-7, the V gene TRBV2, with 7 bases lining up with TRBD1. CDR3 length equals 14 residues. Germline V gene sequence: CDR1 SNHLY, CDR2 FYNNEI. V gave up 5 bases and J gave up 3 bases; unmatched junction bases: 7. Complete variable domain (other parts from reference TRBV2 and TRBJ2-7): EPEVTQTPSHQVTQMGQEVILRCVPISNHLYFYWYRQILGQKVEFLVSFYNNEISEKSEIFDDQFSVERPDGSNFTLKIRSTKLEDSAMYFCASSYPGQLYEQYFGPGTRLTVT.

The sample holds many counts of this clonotype. The chain joins TRBV3-1 to TRBJ2-7; D uncertain. CDR3 size: 14 residues. Trimming left V 4 bases short and J 2 bases short, with 12 bases between. Germline loops: CDR1 LGHDT, CDR2 YNNKEL (reference sequence). DNA for the CDR3: TGTGCCAGCAGCCCCTCTGGTGATGCCTACGAGCAGTACTTC. This encodes CASSPSGDAYEQYF.

This clonotype occurred a few times. J is TRBJ2-7 and V is TRBV7-9; D may be TRBD2 (7 bases). Deletions cut 0 bases from V and 5 bases from J, with 14 bases between. CDR1 is SEHNR, CDR2 FQNEAQ, per germline (reference sequence). The CDR3 is made up of 15 amino acids. The CDR3 region is CASSLAQGTKHEQYF. The CDR3 DNA sequence: TGTGCCAGCAGCTTAGCGCAGGGGACTAAGCACGAGCAGTACTTC.

The chain carries TRBV25-1 and TRBJ2-5, with unresolved D. The CDR3 extends over 12 amino acids. V was clipped by 0 bases and J by 3 bases, with 2 bases between them. In germline, CDR1 is MGHDK, CDR2 SYGVNS. CDR3 residues: CASSEYKETQYF. The DNA of the CDR3 is TGTGCCAGCAGTGAATATAAAGAGACCCAGTACTTC.